This T cell receptor (beta chain) stems from a study of T cells in Graves' hyperthyroidism and ophthalmopathy (dated by TCRdb to 2018 to 2020). As for the study more broadly: Peripheral blood samples were taken at the time of initial diagnosis, prior to any treatment. TCR Vbeta CDR3 sequencing of around 130 peripheral blood samples (43 ophthalmopathy, 75 hyperthyroidism and approximately 17 progressor patients) is reported in the paper. In more than 5 Graves' hyperthyroidism patients, the study also compared T-cell repertoires from thyroid tissue with T-cell repertoires from blood. After sampling, hyperthyroidism patients received methimazole starting at 30 mg daily, and ophthalmopathy patients received high-dose intravenous methylprednisolone. Whether ophthalmopathy could be predicted prospectively was tested in an independent validation cohort made up of 18 hyperthyroidism patients plus 17 patients who later progressed to ophthalmopathy. The roughly 90 discovery patients were divided at random into training and test sets in a 7:3 ratio. To identify distinguishing TCR V-J signatures, a discovery cohort of around 100 patients was used, comprising roughly 45 with Graves' ophthalmopathy and 57 with stable Graves' hyperthyroidism. What the research found in general, with its limitations: During validation, the model predicted progression to ophthalmopathy a median of roughly six months ahead of onset, with approximately 71% sensitivity and 72.22% specificity. In cross-validation, a model built on a 13 V-J signature told ophthalmopathy apart from stable hyperthyroidism with approximately 90% sensitivity and about 81% specificity, and in testing the same model reached 80%/75%. Blood samples also contained most of the expanded thyroid clonotypes (frequency above 0.001), which suggests that blood repertoires may reflect thyroid immune responses. No statistical method was used to set the sample size in advance, and investigators knew the group allocation.

Moderately to severely active disease, a Clinical Activity Score of at least 3, a NOSPECS grade of at least 4, and a duration under 3 months were present in ophthalmopathy patients. The study excluded patients with uncontrolled infections, other autoimmune diseases, pregnancy or lactation. Diagnoses were based on clinical symptoms, serum thyroxine and TRAb, thyroid ultrasound and orbital computed tomography. PBMCs were isolated from 7.5 to 10 ml of fresh peripheral blood by Ficoll-Paque density gradient centrifugation. Total RNA was extracted with Trizol reagent, and quality was checked on an Agilent 2100 Bioanalyzer. This clonotype was detected ten times or more. There is no known antigen for this receptor. Within one base of it there is no much larger clone, and no base qualities were kept. The TCR beta CDR3 regions were amplified from the RNA transcripts. The TCR CDR3 was subjected to a first round of RT-PCR using the HTBI primer set and the Qiagen OneStep RT-PCR kit. A second multiplex PCR round built the libraries, followed by size selection and purification. Sequencing of the libraries was done on an Illumina HiSeq2000 using paired-end 100 bp reads. The source study handled its data this way. SOAPnuke was used to process the raw data, with reads discarded if the reads contained adapters or uncalled bases, had a mean Phred below 15, or lacked an exact constant-primer or identifier match. COPE v1.2.5 was used to merge the high-quality paired reads, and each unique nucleotide sequence was defined as a clonotype. MiTCR v1.1 was used to align the clonotypes against IMGT TRBV, TRBD and TRBJ reference segments. Analysis was restricted to V-J combinations with a frequency above 0.0001, which covered 99.2% of repertoires. The TCS score was defined as the ratio of F50 (clonal expansion) to E x V (chaos), calculated using BLOSUM62-based TCRdist between CDR3 peptides within each V-J. Welch's t-statistics and random forest reduced some 510 V-J features to 13, which were used in a naive Bayes classifier (R e1071). TCRdb handled the public reads itself, with Q25 trimming in fastp and clone calling in MiXCR, and kept productive beta chains. Rows merge per CDR3 protein into single entries with the most common DNA and genes. The V and J calls, along with clone size, are taken from TCRdb and not from the paper's own processing. Within this sample are around 600,000 distinct CDR3 sequences, with approximately 15% of them counted one time only. The ten biggest clones cover roughly 7% of the sample.

The junction carries 10 bases between V and J, which are trimmed by 3 bases and 7 bases respectively. The CDR3, from cysteine to phenylalanine, totals 13 residues. The read is trimmed to its CDR3 DNA, 39 bases read in frame from base 1. The sequenced sample consisted of blood. The chain was built from TRBV12-3 or TRBV12-4 and TRBJ1-5; 5 matching bases give a weak D call of TRBD1. The source is a young woman with Graves' ophthalmopathy. For the CDR3, the sequence is CASSLGRSQPQHF. The DNA reads as follows: TGTGCCAGCAGTTTGGGGCGGTCCCAGCCCCAGCATTTT.